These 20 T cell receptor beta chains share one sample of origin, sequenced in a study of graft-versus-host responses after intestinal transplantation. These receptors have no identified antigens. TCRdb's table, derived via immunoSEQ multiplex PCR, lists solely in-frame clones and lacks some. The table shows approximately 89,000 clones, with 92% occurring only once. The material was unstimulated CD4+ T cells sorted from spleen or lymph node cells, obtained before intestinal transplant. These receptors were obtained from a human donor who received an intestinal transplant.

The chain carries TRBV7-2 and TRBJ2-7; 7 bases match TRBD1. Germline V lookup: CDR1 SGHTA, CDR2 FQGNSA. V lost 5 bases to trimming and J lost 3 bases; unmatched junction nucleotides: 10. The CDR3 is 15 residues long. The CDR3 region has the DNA TGTGCCAGCAGCCCCCGGACAGGTCCCGACTACGAGCAGTACTTC. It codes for CASSPRTGPDYEQYF.

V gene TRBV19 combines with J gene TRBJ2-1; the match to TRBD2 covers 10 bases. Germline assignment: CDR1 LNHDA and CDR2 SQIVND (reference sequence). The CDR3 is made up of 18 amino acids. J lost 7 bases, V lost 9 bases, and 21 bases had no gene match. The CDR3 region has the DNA TGTGCCAGCAAACGGGGTAGCGGGGGGAGGACGGCCGGGAATGAGCAGTTCTTC. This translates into CASKRGSGGRTAGNEQFF.

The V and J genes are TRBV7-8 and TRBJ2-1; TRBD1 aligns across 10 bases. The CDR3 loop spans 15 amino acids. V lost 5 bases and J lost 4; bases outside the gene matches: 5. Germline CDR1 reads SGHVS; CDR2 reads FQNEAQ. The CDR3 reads CASSLTGGGYNEQFF. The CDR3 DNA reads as TGTGCCAGCAGCCTGACAGGGGGCGGATACAATGAGCAGTTCTTC.

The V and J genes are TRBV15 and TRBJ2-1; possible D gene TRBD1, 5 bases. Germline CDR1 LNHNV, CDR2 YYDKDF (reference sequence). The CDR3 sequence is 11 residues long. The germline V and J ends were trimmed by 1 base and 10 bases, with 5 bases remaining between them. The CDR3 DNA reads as TGTGCCACCAGCAGAGGACAGGAGCAGTTCTTC. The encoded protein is CATSRGQEQFF.

CDR3 nucleotide sequence: TGTGCCAGCAGCCGGGACACACACACCGGGGAGCTGTTTTTT. This encodes CASSRDTHTGELFF. J is TRBJ2-2 and V is TRBV11-2; the D gene is possibly TRBD1 (6 bases). Germline V lookup: CDR1 SGHAT, CDR2 FQNNGV. The CDR3 contains 14 residues. V lost 5 bases and J lost 3, with 10 bases in between.

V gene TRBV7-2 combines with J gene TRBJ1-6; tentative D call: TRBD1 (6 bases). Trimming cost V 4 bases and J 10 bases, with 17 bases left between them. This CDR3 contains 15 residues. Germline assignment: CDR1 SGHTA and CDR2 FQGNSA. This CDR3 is CASSSPRGGASPLHF. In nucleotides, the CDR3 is TGTGCCAGCAGCTCCCCGAGGGGGGGAGCCTCACCCCTCCACTTT.

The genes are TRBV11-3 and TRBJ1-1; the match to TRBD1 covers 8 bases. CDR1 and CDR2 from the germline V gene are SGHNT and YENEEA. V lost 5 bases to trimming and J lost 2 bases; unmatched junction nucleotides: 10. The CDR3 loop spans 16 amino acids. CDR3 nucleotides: TGTGCCAGCAGCACCAGACAGGGGCCGGGTAACACTGAAGCTTTCTTT. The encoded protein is CASSTRQGPGNTEAFF.

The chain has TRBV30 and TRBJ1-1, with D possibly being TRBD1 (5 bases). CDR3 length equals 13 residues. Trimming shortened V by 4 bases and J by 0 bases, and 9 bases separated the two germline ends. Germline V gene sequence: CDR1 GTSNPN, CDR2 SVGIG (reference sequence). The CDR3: CAWTKGLNTEAFF. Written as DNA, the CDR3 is TGTGCCTGGACGAAGGGGTTGAACACTGAAGCTTTCTTT.

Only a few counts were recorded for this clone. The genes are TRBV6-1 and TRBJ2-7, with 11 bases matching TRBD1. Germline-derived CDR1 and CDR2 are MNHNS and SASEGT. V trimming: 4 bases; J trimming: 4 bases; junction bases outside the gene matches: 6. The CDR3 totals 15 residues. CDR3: CASSARTGGLYEQYF. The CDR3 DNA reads TGTGCCAGCAGTGCCCGGACAGGGGGCTTATACGAGCAGTACTTC.

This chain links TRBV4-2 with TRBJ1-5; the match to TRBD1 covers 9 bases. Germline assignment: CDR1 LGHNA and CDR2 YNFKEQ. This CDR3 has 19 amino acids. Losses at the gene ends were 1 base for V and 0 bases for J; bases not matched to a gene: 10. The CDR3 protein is CASSQATGTGPYSNQPQHF. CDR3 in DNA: TGTGCCAGCAGCCAAGCCACCGGGACAGGGCCTTATAGCAATCAGCCCCAGCATTTT.

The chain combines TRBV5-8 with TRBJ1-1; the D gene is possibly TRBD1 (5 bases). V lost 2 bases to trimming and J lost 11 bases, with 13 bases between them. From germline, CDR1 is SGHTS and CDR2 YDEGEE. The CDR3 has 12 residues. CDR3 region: CASSFRAPEAFF. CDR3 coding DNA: TGTGCCAGCAGCTTCAGGGCTCCGGAGGCTTTCTTT.

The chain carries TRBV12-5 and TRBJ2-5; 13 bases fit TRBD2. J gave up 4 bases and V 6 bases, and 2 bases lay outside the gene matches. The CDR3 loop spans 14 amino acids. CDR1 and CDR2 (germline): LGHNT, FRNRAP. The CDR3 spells CASGRTSGGETQYF. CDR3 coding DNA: TGTGCTAGTGGCCGGACTAGCGGGGGAGAGACCCAGTACTTC.

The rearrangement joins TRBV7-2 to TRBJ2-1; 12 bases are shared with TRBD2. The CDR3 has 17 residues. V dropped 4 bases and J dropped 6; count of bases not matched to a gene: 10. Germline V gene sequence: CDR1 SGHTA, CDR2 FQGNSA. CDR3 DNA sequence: TGTGCCAGCAGCTCCCCCCTAGCGGGGGGGCTAGGCAATGAGCAGTTCTTC. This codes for CASSSPLAGGLGNEQFF.

In nucleotides, the CDR3 is TGTGCCAGCAGCCTCTATAGCGGGAGAAACAATGAGCAGTTCTTC. The encoded protein is CASSLYSGRNNEQFF. The chain carries TRBV14 and TRBJ2-1; TRBD2 agrees at 9 bases. The CDR3 runs to 15 residues. CDR1 is SGHDN and CDR2 is FVKESK in the germline V gene. Unmatched junction bases numbered 6, after V lost 4 bases and J lost 5 bases.

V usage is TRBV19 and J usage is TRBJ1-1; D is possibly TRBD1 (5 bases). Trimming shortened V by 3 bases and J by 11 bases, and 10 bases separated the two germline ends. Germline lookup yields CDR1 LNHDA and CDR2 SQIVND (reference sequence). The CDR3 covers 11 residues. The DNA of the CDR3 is TGTGCCAGTAGTATGGGAGGGGCGGCTTTCTTT. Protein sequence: CASSMGGAAFF.

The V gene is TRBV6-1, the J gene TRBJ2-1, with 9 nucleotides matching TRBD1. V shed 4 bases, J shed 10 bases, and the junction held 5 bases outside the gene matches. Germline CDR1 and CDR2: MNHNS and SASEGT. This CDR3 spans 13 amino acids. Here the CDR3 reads CASSGPDRGEQFF. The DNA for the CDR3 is TGTGCCAGCAGTGGACCCGACAGGGGGGAGCAGTTCTTC.

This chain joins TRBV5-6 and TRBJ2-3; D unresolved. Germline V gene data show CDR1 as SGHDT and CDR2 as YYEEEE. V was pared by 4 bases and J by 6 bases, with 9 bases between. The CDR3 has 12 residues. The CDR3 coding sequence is TGTGCCAGCAGCGCGGCTAGGGATACGCAGTATTTT. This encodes CASSAARDTQYF.

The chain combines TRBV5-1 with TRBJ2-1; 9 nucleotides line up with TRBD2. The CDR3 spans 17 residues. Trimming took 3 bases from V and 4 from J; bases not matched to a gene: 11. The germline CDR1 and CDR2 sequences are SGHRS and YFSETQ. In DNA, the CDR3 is TGCGCCAGCAGCTGGGGCGGGGGGGTTCTTTTGTACAATGAGCAGTTCTTC. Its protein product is CASSWGGGVLLYNEQFF.

CDR3 DNA: TGCGCCAGCCTACTAGCGGGGGGCGCCACAGATACGCAGTATTTT. Protein: CASLLAGGATDTQYF. The genes are TRBV10-1 and TRBJ2-3, with 12 bases fitting TRBD2. Trimming at V came to 8 bases and at J to 2 bases, leaving 5 bases not matched to a gene. Germline lookup yields CDR1 WNHNN and CDR2 SYGVQD (reference sequence). The CDR3 spans 15 residues.

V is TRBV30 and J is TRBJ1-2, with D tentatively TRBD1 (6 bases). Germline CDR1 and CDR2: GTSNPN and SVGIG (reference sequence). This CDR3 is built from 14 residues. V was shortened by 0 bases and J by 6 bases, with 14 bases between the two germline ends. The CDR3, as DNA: TGTGCCTGGAGTGTACCCGGACAGTACAATGGCTACACCTTC. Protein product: CAWSVPGQYNGYTF.